This T cell receptor beta chain was captured in a study of blood T cell repertoires in COVID-19 (dated by TCRdb to 2018 to 2020). Concerning the study at large: Samples covering the acute and convalescent phases of COVID-19 were provided by collaborators in the United States, Italy and Spain. The repertoires were released in a freely available public database meant as a resource for research on the immune response to SARS-CoV-2. The dataset comprised deeply sampled blood TCRbeta repertoires from subjects exposed to, actively infected with, or recovered from COVID-19. The samples were drawn from the first 160 participants of the ongoing ImmuneRACE study and from over 950 subjects provided by 6 global collaborators. The prospective study material was composed of cDNA or gDNA derived from T cells, B-cell-depleted T cells, or PBMCs. Nearly every sample came with metadata listing a de-identified subject ID, COVID-19 status, age in years and sex. Where HLA class I and class II types were available, the types were taken from metadata supplied by the sample provider, not from assay-based typing. Study-level results and caveats: The amount of clinical and demographic metadata varied by source and participant and was provided uncurated.

Whole blood was collected in K2EDTA tubes by collaborating institutions according to the institutions' own protocols. Collaborator samples were shipped for TCRbeta analysis as frozen whole blood, isolated PBMCs, or DNA extracted from either sample type. A note on this clone: Its antigen specificity is not known. Base qualities are not at hand, and no much larger clone is one base apart.

TCRbeta CDR3 regions were amplified from genomic DNA using the immunoSEQ Assay, a bias-controlled multiplex PCR. Per the original workflow: The number of nucleated cells in each sample was estimated by amplification of reference gene primers within the assay. Sequence reads were collapsed and filtered to measure the absolute abundance of every unique TCRbeta CDR3 rearrangement. For each sample, productive Simpson clonality was calculated by taking the square root of Simpson's diversity index across productive rearrangements. TCRdb obtained this table from immuneACCESS and retained in-frame rearrangements with V and J assigned. These tables miss some clones; where compared with another copy, unresolved V genes account for less than half of the shortfall, and the remainder is unexplained. V, J and clone size are those of that table, while D and trimming were read from the DNA. The sample table shows about 150,000 clones, and about 90% are seen once. The ten biggest clones cover under 7.5% of the sample.

Between the V and J ends, shortened by 7 bases and 4 bases respectively, the junction contains 11 bases. The CDR3 starts with the cysteine, ends with the phenylalanine, and has 13 residues. Just CDR3 DNA is preserved here, 39 bases in frame from base 1. CDR1 and CDR2 are read off the germline V gene as MDHEN and SYDVKM. This sequence uses TRBV28 and TRBJ2-1; perhaps TRBD1 is the D gene, with 5 bases matching. What was sequenced was peripheral blood. The source is a man at least 80 years old with acute or convalescent COVID-19. The sequenced DNA is TGTGCCAGCACCCTAGACAGTTACAATGAGCAGTTCTTC. Its translation is CASTLDSYNEQFF. Extended through the reference TRBV28 and TRBJ2-1 proteins, this CDR3 yields the full variable domain: DVKVTQSSRYLVKRTGEKVFLECVQDMDHENMFWYRQDPGLGLRLIYFSYDVKMKEKGDIPEGYSVSREKKERFSLILESASTNQTSMYLCASTLDSYNEQFFGPGTRLTVL.